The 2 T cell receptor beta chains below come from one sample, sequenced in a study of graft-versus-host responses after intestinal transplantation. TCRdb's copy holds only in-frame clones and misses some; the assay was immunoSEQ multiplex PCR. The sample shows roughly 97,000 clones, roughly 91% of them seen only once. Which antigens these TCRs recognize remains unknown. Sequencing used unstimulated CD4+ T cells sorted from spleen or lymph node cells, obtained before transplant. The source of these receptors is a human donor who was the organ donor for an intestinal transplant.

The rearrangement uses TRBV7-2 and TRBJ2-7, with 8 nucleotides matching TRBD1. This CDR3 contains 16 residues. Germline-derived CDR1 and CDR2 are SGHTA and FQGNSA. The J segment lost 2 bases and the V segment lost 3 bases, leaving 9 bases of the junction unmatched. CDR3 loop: CASSLAGTGWTYEQYF. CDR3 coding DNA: TGTGCCAGCAGCTTGGCCGGGACAGGTTGGACCTACGAGCAGTACTTC.

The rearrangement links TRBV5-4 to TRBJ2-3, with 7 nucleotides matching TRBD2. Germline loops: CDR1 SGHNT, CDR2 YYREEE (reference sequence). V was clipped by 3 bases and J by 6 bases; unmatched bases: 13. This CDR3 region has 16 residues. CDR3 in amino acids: CASSSSSGAGLDTQYF. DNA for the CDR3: TGTGCCAGCAGCTCGTCCAGCGGGGCCGGTTTGGATACGCAGTATTTT.